The next 22 T cell receptor beta chains were all read from a single sample in a study of cytomegalovirus exposure and HLA in healthy donors. Some clones are missing from TCRdb's copy, which holds only in-frame ones; the method was immunoSEQ multiplex PCR. The repertoire holds approximately 150,000 clones, with approximately 88% as singletons. The sequenced sample consisted of PBMCs. Receptors were obtained from a woman under 30 in good health and CMV-seropositive.

This rearrangement joins TRBV6-5 to TRBJ2-1; the match to TRBD1 covers 10 bases. Germline trimming cut 7 bases from V and 7 bases from J; bases unmatched to any gene: 7. CDR1 is MNHEY, CDR2 SVGAGI, per germline. This CDR3 region has 14 residues. CDR3 protein: CASTNGQGGNEQFF. CDR3 sequence (DNA): TGTGCCAGCACCAACGGACAGGGGGGAAATGAGCAGTTCTTC.

This rearrangement joins TRBV13 to TRBJ2-7; D unresolved. The CDR3 is 14 amino acids. V lost 2 bases and J lost 0, with 8 bases in between. Looked up from germline, CDR1 is PRHDT and CDR2 is FYEKMQ (reference sequence). CDR3 in DNA: TGTGCCAGCAGCTTATGGAGCAACTCCTACGAGCAGTACTTC. Translated: CASSLWSNSYEQYF. Drawing the rest from reference TRBV13 and TRBJ2-7, the complete variable domain is AAGVIQSPRHLIKEKRETATLKCYPIPRHDTVYWYQQGPGQDPQFLISFYEKMQSDKGSIPDRFSAQQFSDYHSELNMSSLELGDSALYFCASSLWSNSYEQYFGPGTRLTVT.

V gene TRBV4-1 combines with J gene TRBJ2-7; 10 bases map to TRBD2. Germline V gene data show CDR1 as MGHRA and CDR2 as YSYEKL. The CDR3 loop spans 17 amino acids. J was trimmed by 4 bases and V by 1 base; bases with no gene match: 10. In DNA, the CDR3 is TGCGCCAGCAGCCAAGCTTGGGCTAGCGGGAGTTTTTACGAGCAGTACTTC. Amino acids: CASSQAWASGSFYEQYF.

V gene TRBV7-9 combines with J gene TRBJ2-7, with 8 bases fitting TRBD1. Per germline, CDR1 SEHNR and CDR2 FQNEAQ (reference sequence). J gave up 5 bases and V 5 bases, and 11 bases lay outside the gene matches. The CDR3 runs to 15 residues. CDR3 amino acids: CASSATRGRFHEQYF. The CDR3 region has the DNA TGTGCCAGCAGCGCTACCAGGGGGCGTTTCCACGAGCAGTACTTC.

The V and J genes are TRBV7-6 and TRBJ2-7, with 10 bases lining up with TRBD2. The CDR3 sequence is 14 residues long. V lost 5 bases to trimming and J lost 5 bases; unmatched junction nucleotides: 6. From germline, CDR1 is SGHVS and CDR2 FNYEAQ. CDR3 loop: CASSKASGSDEQYF. The DNA for the CDR3 is TGTGCCAGCAGCAAGGCTAGCGGGAGCGACGAGCAGTACTTC.

The chain joins TRBV7-9 to TRBJ2-5; TRBD2 agrees at 11 bases. The CDR3 sequence is 15 residues long. Per the germline V gene, CDR1 is SEHNR and CDR2 is FQNEAQ (reference sequence). V shed 4 bases and J 5 bases; nucleotides not matched to a gene: 6. The CDR3 DNA reads as TGTGCCAGCAGCTCCCCTAGCGGGAGGAAGGAGACCCAGTACTTC. This codes for CASSSPSGRKETQYF.

In DNA, the CDR3 is TGTGCCAGCAGGCCTTCCGGAGAGTACGAGCAGTACTTC. Protein: CASRPSGEYEQYF. The rearrangement joins TRBV27 to TRBJ2-7; D is uncertain. V lost 6 bases, J lost 4 bases, and 13 bases lay in between. CDR1 is MNHEY, CDR2 SMNVEV, per germline (reference sequence). The CDR3 totals 13 residues.

This chain joins TRBV10-3 and TRBJ2-1; 13 bases map to TRBD2. The CDR3 totals 14 residues. In germline, CDR1 is ENHRY, CDR2 SYGVKD. After removal of 10 bases from V and 5 bases from J, the junction contained 5 bases not matched to a gene. The CDR3 coding sequence is TGTGCCACCCTAGGGACTAGCGGGAACAATGAGCAGTTCTTC. Its translation: CATLGTSGNNEQFF.

This chain joins TRBV27 and TRBJ1-1; tentatively, D is TRBD1 (5 bases). Trimming took 5 bases from V and 8 from J, leaving 15 bases between them. The length of the CDR3 is 13 residues. Per the germline V gene, CDR1 is MNHEY and CDR2 is SMNVEV (reference sequence). Here the CDR3 DNA reads TGTGCCAGCAGTCCTCGACAAAGGACAGAAGCTTTCTTT. This gives the protein CASSPRQRTEAFF.

The chain employs TRBV19 and TRBJ2-7, with D possibly TRBD2 on 7 matching bases. The CDR3 extends over 14 amino acids. Trimming took 10 bases from V and 3 from J, leaving 19 bases between them. Germline V gene data show CDR1 as LNHDA and CDR2 as SQIVND (reference sequence). Here the CDR3 reads CATEAGQGYYEQYF. The CDR3 nucleotides read TGTGCCACCGAAGCGGGACAAGGATACTACGAGCAGTACTTC.

This clone was observed once. The CDR3 sequence is CAIAGSSGNTIYF. The CDR3 DNA reads as TGTGCCATCGCTGGGAGCTCTGGAAACACCATATATTTT. The chain uses TRBV6-1 and TRBJ1-3; no reliable D call. Germline V gives CDR1 MNHNS, CDR2 SASEGT. V lost 10 bases and J 0 bases, leaving 10 bases between the germline ends. This CDR3 spans 13 amino acids.

J is TRBJ2-5 and V is TRBV6-1, with a possible D match to TRBD2 (5 bases). Trimming took 6 bases from V and 2 from J, leaving 10 bases between them. Germline lookup yields CDR1 MNHNS and CDR2 SASEGT. The CDR3 extends over 13 amino acids. CDR3 loop: CASRTRVQETQYF. The CDR3 coding sequence is TGTGCCAGCAGGACGCGGGTACAAGAGACCCAGTACTTC.

J is TRBJ2-1 and V is TRBV4-3; 9 nucleotides match TRBD2. The CDR3 is 17 amino acids. CDR1 is LGHNA, CDR2 YSLEER, per germline. The V segment lost 0 bases and the J segment 1 base; nucleotides outside the gene matches: 4. In DNA form, the CDR3 reads TGCGCCAGCAGCCAAGATAGGCTAGCGGGATCCTACAATGAGCAGTTCTTC. As protein: CASSQDRLAGSYNEQFF.

The chain employs TRBV6-1 and TRBJ1-1; possibly TRBD1 for D (5 bases). The CDR3 extends over 17 amino acids. The V gene's germline CDR1 is MNHNS and CDR2 SASEGT. With 1 base removed from V and 5 bases from J, the gap between germline ends came to 20 bases. Written as DNA, the CDR3 is TGTGCCAGCAGTGAAGGGGTCCGGGGGAGCTGGGGAACTGAAGCTTTCTTT. It translates to CASSEGVRGSWGTEAFF.

The chain uses TRBV6-5 and TRBJ2-7; 7 bases fit TRBD1. The CDR3 is 15 residues long. The V gene's germline CDR1 is MNHEY and CDR2 SVGAGI. The junction had 11 bases not matched to a gene; V was cut back by 7 bases and J by 2 bases. The DNA of the CDR3 is TGTGCCAGCACCCCAGTCGACAGGGCTACCTACGAGCAGTACTTC. Its protein is CASTPVDRATYEQYF.

This clone has a handful of counts. The J gene is TRBJ1-5, the V gene TRBV10-3, with D hard to call. This CDR3 is built from 13 residues. Trimming cost V 4 bases and J 5 bases, with 9 bases left between them. Germline V CDR1 and CDR2: ENHRY, SYGVKD. CDR3 loop: CAISAESDQPQHF. The CDR3 nucleotides read TGTGCCATCAGTGCGGAGTCCGATCAGCCCCAGCATTTT.

The V gene is TRBV18, the J gene TRBJ2-1; D is unresolved. CDR1 KGHSH and CDR2 LQKENI come from the germline V gene. This CDR3 is built from 16 residues. The V gene lost 6 bases and the J gene lost 2 bases, with 17 bases spanning the gap. The CDR3 is CASSPSPRETYNEQFF. The DNA for the CDR3 is TGTGCCAGCTCCCCCTCTCCCCGCGAGACCTACAATGAGCAGTTCTTC.

This chain links TRBV30 with TRBJ2-5; 10 bases map to TRBD2. With V trimmed by 0 bases and J by 5 bases, 18 bases remained unmatched. Germline CDR1 reads GTSNPN; CDR2 reads SVGIG (reference sequence). CDR3 length equals 19 residues. The CDR3 DNA follows: TGTGCCTGGAGTGTACTCAGGATCCGGCTAGCGGGAGATAGGGAGACCCAGTACTTC. It translates to CAWSVLRIRLAGDRETQYF.

The chain recombines TRBV13 with TRBJ1-2, with D maybe TRBD1 (6 bases). V was trimmed by 1 base and J by 8 bases, leaving 23 bases between them. CDR3 length equals 17 residues. Germline V lookup: CDR1 PRHDT, CDR2 FYEKMQ (reference sequence). Here the CDR3 DNA reads TGTGCCAGCAGCTTAGAATCGCGAGGGCCAGGGGACGGAGGCTACACCTTC. It specifies CASSLESRGPGDGGYTF.

This chain connects TRBV30 to TRBJ2-3; D remains ambiguous. CDR1 is GTSNPN, CDR2 SVGIG, per germline (reference sequence). The CDR3 extends over 13 amino acids. Between the trimmed V and J ends, which lost 0 bases and 3 bases, there was a span of 7 bases. The CDR3 region has the DNA TGTGCCTGGAGTGTCTCCCCGACAGATACGCAGTATTTT. Amino acid sequence: CAWSVSPTDTQYF.

This chain links TRBV7-8 with TRBJ1-3; D unresolved. Germline-derived CDR1 and CDR2 are SGHVS and FQNEAQ. The V and J ends lost 5 bases and 0 bases respectively, with 14 bases between them. The CDR3 is 16 amino acids. The CDR3 coding sequence is TGTGCCAGCAGCCCCCGACGGCCTAGCTCTGGAAACACCATATATTTT. Protein: CASSPRRPSSGNTIYF.

Concerning this clone itself: This CDR3 is also generated by other DNA sequences in the sample. J is TRBJ1-4 and V is TRBV19; 10 bases are a match to TRBD1. The CDR3 length is 14 residues. V lost 4 bases to trimming and J lost 4 bases; unmatched junction nucleotides: 0. CDR1 LNHDA and CDR2 SQIVND come from the germline V gene (reference sequence). The CDR3 nucleotides are TGTGCCAGTAGTAGGGACAGGGGTAATGAAAAACTGTTTTTT. Its protein product is CASSRDRGNEKLFF.